These 17 T cell receptor beta chains share one sample of origin, sequenced in a study of tumor-infiltrating lymphocytes in localized non-small cell lung cancer. Assay used: immunoSEQ multiplex PCR; TCRdb lists only in-frame clones, some missing. Of roughly 14,000 clones in the sample, 75% are singletons; the top ten hold about 4%. The sample consisted of lung tumor tissue. These TCRs come from a human donor with non-small cell lung cancer.

This clone was counted once. This CDR3 reads CATSEGGQGAAGQYF. The CDR3 DNA is TGTGCCACCTCAGAGGGGGGACAGGGGGCGGCGGGGCAGTACTTC. The chain uses TRBV6-6 and TRBJ2-7; 12 nucleotides align to TRBD1. Germline CDR1 MNHNY, CDR2 SVGAGI (reference sequence). The trim removed 10 bases at V and 9 bases at J, leaving 16 bases unmatched. The CDR3 runs to 15 residues.

The rearrangement links TRBV5-1 to TRBJ1-1; no reliable D call. The CDR3 loop spans 15 amino acids. The germline gives CDR1 SGHRS, CDR2 YFSETQ. With 1 base removed from V and 0 bases from J, the gap between germline ends came to 10 bases. This chain's CDR3 is CASSLSGQLNTEAFF. The CDR3 DNA reads TGCGCCAGCAGCTTGTCCGGGCAGCTGAACACTGAAGCTTTCTTT.

This clone was recorded once. The chain carries TRBV5-4 and TRBJ2-7, with D possibly matching TRBD1 (6 bases). V lost 6 bases and J 3 bases, leaving 13 bases between the germline ends. The CDR3 runs 13 residues. In germline, CDR1 is SGHNT, CDR2 YYREEE (reference sequence). CDR3: CASTEDRNYEQYF. CDR3 nucleotides: TGTGCCAGCACCGAGGACAGAAACTACGAGCAGTACTTC.

The V and J genes are TRBV7-9 and TRBJ2-1, with TRBD1 as a possible D gene (6 bases). This CDR3 is 16 amino acids long. Germline V lookup: CDR1 SEHNR, CDR2 FQNEAQ (reference sequence). Trimming pared 1 base from V and 4 bases from J, leaving 14 bases between. CDR3 in DNA: TGTGCCAGCAGCTTAGTGCACAGGGTGGAATACAATGAGCAGTTCTTC. As protein: CASSLVHRVEYNEQFF.

J is TRBJ2-3 and V is TRBV6-5; tentatively, D is TRBD2 (5 bases). Looked up from germline, CDR1 is MNHEY and CDR2 is SVGAGI. The V gene lost 6 bases and the J gene lost 0 bases, with 13 bases spanning the gap. The CDR3 loop spans 15 amino acids. CDR3 in amino acids: CASSRREPSTDTQYF. The CDR3 nucleotides read TGTGCCAGCAGCCGTCGGGAACCTAGCACAGATACGCAGTATTTT.

The chain uses TRBV21-1 and TRBJ1-2; TRBD1, the table's D call, lacks a check against the DNA. TRBV21-1 is a pseudogene segment. This CDR3 comprises 13 residues. The CDR3 is CASKRGTPAWSTF. CDR3 in DNA: TGTGCCAGTAAGAGGGGGACCCCAGCGTGGTCCACCTTC.

The chain couples TRBV5-1 to TRBJ1-1, with 9 bases lining up with TRBD1. The length of the CDR3 is 12 residues. Per germline, CDR1 SGHRS and CDR2 YFSETQ. The junction had 3 bases not matched to a gene; V was cut back by 3 bases and J by 9 bases. CDR3 in DNA: TGCGCCAGCAGCTATGGACAGGGGAAAGCTTTCTTT. Translated, it gives CASSYGQGKAFF.

The rearrangement joins TRBV7-8 to TRBJ2-5, with D tentatively TRBD1 (5 bases). The CDR3 contains 14 residues. Trimming stripped 2 bases from V and 0 bases from J, with 7 bases between. Germline CDR1 and CDR2: SGHVS and FQNEAQ. CDR3: CASSLRQYQETQYF. CDR3 bases: TGTGCCAGCAGCTTAAGACAGTACCAAGAGACCCAGTACTTC.

This chain connects TRBV6-5 to TRBJ2-7; perhaps D is TRBD1 or TRBD2 (5 bases each). Germline V gene sequence: CDR1 MNHEY, CDR2 SVGAGI. The CDR3 is made up of 14 amino acids. The germline V and J ends were trimmed by 4 bases and 2 bases, with 12 bases remaining between them. CDR3 protein: CASSFNGAPYEQYF. CDR3 DNA: TGTGCCAGCAGTTTCAACGGGGCGCCCTACGAGCAGTACTTC.

V is TRBV7-2 and J is TRBJ2-3; D is possibly TRBD1 (7 bases). Germline-derived CDR1 and CDR2 are SGHTA and FQGNSA. CDR3 length: 16 residues. Trimming left V 1 base short and J 0 bases short, with 11 bases between. Here the CDR3 reads CASSLGRGLSTDTQYF. DNA for the CDR3: TGTGCCAGCAGCTTAGGGAGGGGGCTGAGCACAGATACGCAGTATTTT.

This chain links TRBV6-5 with TRBJ2-7; D not resolved. V was cut by 6 bases and J by 1 base, with 7 bases left in between. This CDR3 region has 12 residues. Per the germline V gene, CDR1 is MNHEY and CDR2 is SVGAGI. The CDR3: CASSQFSYEQYF. In DNA, the CDR3 is TGTGCCAGCAGCCAGTTTTCCTACGAGCAGTACTTC.

J is TRBJ1-1 and V is TRBV25-1, with 9 bases matching TRBD1. Germline V lookup: CDR1 MGHDK, CDR2 SYGVNS. This CDR3 spans 13 amino acids. V was clipped by 6 bases and J by 8 bases; unmatched bases: 7. The CDR3 loop reads CASRGRGQGEAFF. As DNA, the CDR3 is TGTGCCAGCAGGGGGAGGGGACAGGGCGAAGCTTTCTTT.

J is TRBJ2-3 and V is TRBV18, with D possibly being TRBD1 (5 bases). Germline V gives CDR1 KGHSH, CDR2 LQKENI. V was trimmed by 6 bases and J by 2 bases, leaving 12 bases between them. This CDR3 is 14 amino acids long. CDR3 sequence (DNA): TGTGCCAGCTCTCCCGACAGTTACACAGATACGCAGTATTTT. Translating it yields CASSPDSYTDTQYF. Based on the CDR3 plus reference TRBV18 and TRBJ2-3, the full variable domain is NAGVMQNPRHLVRRRGQEARLRCSPMKGHSHVYWYRQLPEEGLKFMVYLQKENIIDESGMPKERFSAEFPKEGPSILRIQQVVRGDSAAYFCASSPDSYTDTQYFGPGTRLTVL.

V and J are TRBV10-3 and TRBJ2-3; 12 bases agree with TRBD2. Trimming took 6 bases from V and 2 from J; bases not matched to a gene: 3. This CDR3 is built from 15 residues. From germline, CDR1 is ENHRY and CDR2 SYGVKD. In DNA, the CDR3 is TGTGCCATCAGCCTAGCGGGAGGGCACACAGATACGCAGTATTTT. Its protein product is CAISLAGGHTDTQYF.

The V and J genes are TRBV14 and TRBJ2-5; 11 positions match TRBD1. The ends lost 3 bases at V and 5 bases at J; junction bases unmatched: 8. The germline V gene has CDR1 SGHDN and CDR2 FVKESK. The CDR3 is 16 amino acids. This CDR3 is CASSHYGQGARETQYF. CDR3 DNA sequence: TGTGCCAGCAGCCACTACGGACAGGGGGCGCGGGAGACCCAGTACTTC.

The V call is TRBV5-1, the J call TRBJ2-3; TRBD1 might be the D (6 bases). The germline CDR1 and CDR2 sequences are SGHRS and YFSETQ. V was trimmed by 5 bases and J by 0 bases, leaving 10 bases between them. CDR3 length: 14 residues. The CDR3: CASRDSPSTDTQYF. Written as DNA, the CDR3 is TGCGCCAGCAGGGACAGCCCTAGCACAGATACGCAGTATTTT.

Points on this clone: This sample also contains other DNA sequences that code for the same CDR3. The chain is built from TRBV5-6 and TRBJ2-3; D is unresolved. The V and J ends lost 0 bases and 1 base respectively, with 12 bases between them. The germline V gene has CDR1 SGHDT and CDR2 YYEEEE. The CDR3 consists of 16 residues. Here the CDR3 reads CASSLAGGQGTDTQYF. In DNA, the CDR3 is TGTGCCAGCAGCTTGGCGGGTGGGCAGGGCACAGATACGCAGTATTTT.